The subject of this entry is one TCR beta chain. The record originates from a study of control samples from healthy donors and cancer patients. Assay: immunoSEQ multiplex PCR; the TCRdb copy retains only in-frame clones and omits some. The table lists 150,000 to 200,000 clones, more than 80% of them singletons. Sequences were obtained from blood. This sequence originates from a man aged 30-40 years in good health.

CDR3 coding DNA: TGTGCCAGCAGCTTTATGACCGGGGAGCTGTTTTTT. This codes for CASSFMTGELFF. The chain is built from TRBV5-4 and TRBJ2-2; D is ambiguous. Germline assignment: CDR1 SGHNT and CDR2 YYREEE (reference sequence). V gave up 2 bases and J gave up 5 bases, with 4 bases separating them. The CDR3 contains 12 residues.